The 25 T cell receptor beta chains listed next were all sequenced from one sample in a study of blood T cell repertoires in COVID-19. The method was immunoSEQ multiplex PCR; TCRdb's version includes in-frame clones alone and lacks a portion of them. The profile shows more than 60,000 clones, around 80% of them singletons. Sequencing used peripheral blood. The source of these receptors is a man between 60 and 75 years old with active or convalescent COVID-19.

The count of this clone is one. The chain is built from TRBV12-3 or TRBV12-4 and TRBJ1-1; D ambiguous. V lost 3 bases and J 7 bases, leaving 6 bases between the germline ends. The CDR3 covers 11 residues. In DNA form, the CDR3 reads TGTGCCAGCAGTTTTGACAATGAAGCTTTCTTT. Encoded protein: CASSFDNEAFF.

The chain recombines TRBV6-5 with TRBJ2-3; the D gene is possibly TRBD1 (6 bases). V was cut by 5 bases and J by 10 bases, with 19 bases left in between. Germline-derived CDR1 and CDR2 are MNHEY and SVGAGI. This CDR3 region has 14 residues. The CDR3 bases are TGTGCCAGCAGTAACCCCCCCTTGCAGGGGTCGCAGTATTTT. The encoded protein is CASSNPPLQGSQYF.

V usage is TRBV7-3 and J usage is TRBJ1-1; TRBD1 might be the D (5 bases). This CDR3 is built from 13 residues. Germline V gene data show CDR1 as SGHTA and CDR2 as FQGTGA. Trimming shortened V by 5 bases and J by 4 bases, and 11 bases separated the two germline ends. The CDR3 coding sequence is TGTGCCAGCAGCGCCAGGGCGACCACTGAAGCTTTCTTT. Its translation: CASSARATTEAFF.

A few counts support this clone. The CDR3 coding sequence is TGTGCCAGCAGTTTAGGACAGGTCAATCAGCCCCAGCATTTT. Its translation: CASSLGQVNQPQHF. V and J are TRBV2 and TRBJ1-5; 7 positions match TRBD1. Germline assignment: CDR1 SNHLY and CDR2 FYNNEI. The CDR3 is 14 amino acids. The J segment lost 3 bases and the V segment lost 5 bases, leaving 4 bases of the junction unmatched. The whole variable domain, filled in from reference TRBV2 and TRBJ1-5, reads EPEVTQTPSHQVTQMGQEVILRCVPISNHLYFYWYRQILGQKVEFLVSFYNNEISEKSEIFDDQFSVERPDGSNFTLKIRSTKLEDSAMYFCASSLGQVNQPQHFGDGTRLSIL.

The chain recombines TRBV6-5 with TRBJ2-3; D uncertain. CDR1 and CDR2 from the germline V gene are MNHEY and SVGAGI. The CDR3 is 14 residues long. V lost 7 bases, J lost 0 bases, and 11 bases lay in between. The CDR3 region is CASTRLQSTDTQYF. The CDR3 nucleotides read TGTGCCAGCACACGCTTACAGAGCACAGATACGCAGTATTTT.

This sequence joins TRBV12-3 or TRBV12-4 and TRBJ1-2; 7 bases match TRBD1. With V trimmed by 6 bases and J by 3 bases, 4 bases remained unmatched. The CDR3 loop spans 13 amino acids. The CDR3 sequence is CASSLGTDYGYTF. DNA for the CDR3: TGTGCCAGCAGCCTCGGGACAGACTATGGCTACACCTTC.

The CDR3: CASSPGRGQETQYF. Here the CDR3 DNA reads TGCGCCAGCAGCCCTGGTCGGGGGCAAGAGACCCAGTACTTC. The chain has TRBV5-1 and TRBJ2-5; D may be TRBD2 (6 bases). This CDR3 spans 14 amino acids. The V end was cut by 4 bases, the J end by 2 bases, with 12 bases between. The germline CDR1 and CDR2 sequences are SGHRS and YFSETQ.

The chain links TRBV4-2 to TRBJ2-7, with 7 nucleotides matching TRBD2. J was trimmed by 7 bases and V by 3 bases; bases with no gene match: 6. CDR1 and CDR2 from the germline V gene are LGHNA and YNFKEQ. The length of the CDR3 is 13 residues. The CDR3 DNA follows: TGTGCCAGCAGCCACGCGTTCGGGGGGGAGCAGTACTTC. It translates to CASSHAFGGEQYF.

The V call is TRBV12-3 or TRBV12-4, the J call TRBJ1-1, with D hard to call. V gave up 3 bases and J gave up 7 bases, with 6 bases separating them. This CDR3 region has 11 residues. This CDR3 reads CASSLVGEAFF. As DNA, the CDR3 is TGTGCCAGCAGTTTGGTCGGTGAAGCTTTCTTT.

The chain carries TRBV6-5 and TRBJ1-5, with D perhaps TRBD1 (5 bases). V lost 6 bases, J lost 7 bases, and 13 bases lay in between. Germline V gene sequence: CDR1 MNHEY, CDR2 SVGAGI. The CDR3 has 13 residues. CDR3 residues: CASSLGGVQPQHF. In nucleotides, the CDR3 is TGTGCCAGCAGCCTTGGGGGGGTCCAGCCCCAGCATTTT.

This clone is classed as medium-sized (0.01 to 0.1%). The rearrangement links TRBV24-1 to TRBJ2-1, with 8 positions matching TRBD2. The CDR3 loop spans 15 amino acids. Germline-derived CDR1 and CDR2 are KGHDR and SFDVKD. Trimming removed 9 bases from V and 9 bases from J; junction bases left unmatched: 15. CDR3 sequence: CATAPRGGASGEQFF. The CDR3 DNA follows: TGTGCCACCGCACCTCGGGGGGGGGCATCGGGTGAGCAGTTCTTC.

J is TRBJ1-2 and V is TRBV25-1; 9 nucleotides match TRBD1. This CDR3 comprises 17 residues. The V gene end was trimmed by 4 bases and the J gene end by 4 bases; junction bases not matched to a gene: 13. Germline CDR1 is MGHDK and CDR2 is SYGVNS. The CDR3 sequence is CASSGGTGLPQAYGYTF. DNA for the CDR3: TGTGCCAGCAGTGGGGGGACAGGGTTACCTCAGGCCTATGGCTACACCTTC.

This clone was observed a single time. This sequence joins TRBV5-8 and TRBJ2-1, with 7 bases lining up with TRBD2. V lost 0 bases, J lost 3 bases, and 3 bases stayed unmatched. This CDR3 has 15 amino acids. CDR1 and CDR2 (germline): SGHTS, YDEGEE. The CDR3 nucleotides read TGTGCCAGCAGCTTGGACCAGCGGGGCTACAATGAGCAGTTCTTC. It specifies CASSLDQRGYNEQFF.

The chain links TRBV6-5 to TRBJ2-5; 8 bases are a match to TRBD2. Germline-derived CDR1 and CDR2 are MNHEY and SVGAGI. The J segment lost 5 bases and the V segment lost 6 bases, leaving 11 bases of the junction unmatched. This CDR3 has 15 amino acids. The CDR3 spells CASRHSGGSGETQYF. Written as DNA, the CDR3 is TGTGCCAGCAGGCACTCGGGGGGGAGTGGGGAGACCCAGTACTTC.

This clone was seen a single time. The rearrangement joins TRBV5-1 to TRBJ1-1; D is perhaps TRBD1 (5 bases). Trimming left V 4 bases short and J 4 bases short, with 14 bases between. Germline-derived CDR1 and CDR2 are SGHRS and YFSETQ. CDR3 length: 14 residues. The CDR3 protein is CASSHPGGGTEAFF. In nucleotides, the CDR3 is TGCGCCAGCAGCCACCCGGGGGGGGGCACTGAAGCTTTCTTT.

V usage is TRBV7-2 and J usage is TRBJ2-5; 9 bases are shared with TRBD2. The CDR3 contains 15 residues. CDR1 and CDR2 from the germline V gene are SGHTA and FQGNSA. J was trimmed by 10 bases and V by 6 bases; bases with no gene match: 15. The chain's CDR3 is CASRPLGAGGEYQYF. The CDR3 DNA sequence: TGTGCCAGCAGACCCTTGGGTGCGGGGGGGGAGTACCAGTACTTC.

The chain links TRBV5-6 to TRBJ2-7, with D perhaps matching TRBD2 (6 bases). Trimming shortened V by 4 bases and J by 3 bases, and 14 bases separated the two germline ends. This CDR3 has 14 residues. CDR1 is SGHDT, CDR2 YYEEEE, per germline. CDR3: CASSLTPGDYEQYF. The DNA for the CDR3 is TGTGCCAGCAGCCTGACCCCGGGGGACTACGAGCAGTACTTC.

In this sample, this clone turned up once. CDR3 loop: CASSPGQGIETQYF. The CDR3 nucleotides read TGTGCCAGCAGCCCTGGACAGGGAATCGAGACCCAGTACTTC. The V and J genes are TRBV27 and TRBJ2-5; 8 bases map to TRBD1. The J segment lost 5 bases and the V segment lost 6 bases, leaving 8 bases of the junction unmatched. CDR1 MNHEY and CDR2 SMNVEV come from the germline V gene (reference sequence). The CDR3 is made up of 14 amino acids.

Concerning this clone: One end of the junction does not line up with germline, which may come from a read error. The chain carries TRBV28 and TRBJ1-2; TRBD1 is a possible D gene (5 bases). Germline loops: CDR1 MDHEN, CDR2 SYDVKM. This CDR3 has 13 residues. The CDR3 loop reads CAGRVTQGYGYTF. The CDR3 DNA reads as TGTGCCGGCAGGGTGACACAAGGTTATGGCTACACCTTC.

Here the CDR3 DNA reads TGTGCCAGCAGTGTCCCGACAGGGTGCAATCAGCCCCAGCATTTT. Its translation is CASSVPTGCNQPQHF. This rearrangement joins TRBV27 to TRBJ1-5; TRBD1 matches at 7 bases. This CDR3 is 15 amino acids long. The germline V gene has CDR1 MNHEY and CDR2 SMNVEV (reference sequence). The V segment lost 5 bases and the J segment 2 bases; nucleotides outside the gene matches: 6.

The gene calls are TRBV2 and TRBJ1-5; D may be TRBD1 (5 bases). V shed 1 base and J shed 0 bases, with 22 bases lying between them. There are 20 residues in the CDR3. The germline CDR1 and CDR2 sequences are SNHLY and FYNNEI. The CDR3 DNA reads TGTGCCAGCAGTGAAGAGGGGTGGATGACCACAGAAAATAGCAATCAGCCCCAGCATTTT. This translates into CASSEEGWMTTENSNQPQHF.

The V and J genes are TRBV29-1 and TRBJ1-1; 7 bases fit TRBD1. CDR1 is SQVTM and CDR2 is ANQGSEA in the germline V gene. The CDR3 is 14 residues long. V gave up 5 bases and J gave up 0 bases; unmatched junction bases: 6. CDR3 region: CSVLDRLMNTEAFF. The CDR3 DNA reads TGCAGCGTTCTGGACAGGCTTATGAACACTGAAGCTTTCTTT. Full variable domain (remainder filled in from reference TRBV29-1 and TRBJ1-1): SAVISQKPSRDICQRGTSLTIQCQVDSQVTMMFWYRQQPGQSLTLIATANQGSEATYESGFVIDKFPISRPNLTFSTLTVSNMSPEDSSIYLCSVLDRLMNTEAFFGQGTRLTVV.

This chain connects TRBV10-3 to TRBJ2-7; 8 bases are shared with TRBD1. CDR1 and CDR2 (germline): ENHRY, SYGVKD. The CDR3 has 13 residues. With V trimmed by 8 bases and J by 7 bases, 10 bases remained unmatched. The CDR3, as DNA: TGTGCCATCTCAGGGGGCGAAAACCGGGAGCAGTACTTC. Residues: CAISGGENREQYF.

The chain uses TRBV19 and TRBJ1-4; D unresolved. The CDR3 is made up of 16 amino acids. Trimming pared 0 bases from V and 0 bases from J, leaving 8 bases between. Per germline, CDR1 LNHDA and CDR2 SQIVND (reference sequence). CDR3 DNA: TGTGCCAGTAGTATAGATGTAGATGCAACTAATGAAAAACTGTTTTTT. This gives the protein CASSIDVDATNEKLFF. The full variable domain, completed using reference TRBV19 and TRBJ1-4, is DGGITQSPKYLFRKEGQNVTLSCEQNLNHDAMYWYRQDPGQGLRLIYYSQIVNDFQKGDIAEGYSVSREKKESFPLTVTSAQKNPTAFYLCASSIDVDATNEKLFFGSGTQLSVL.

CDR3 residues: CASRGPGTDTQYF. For the CDR3, the DNA is TGCGCCAGCAGGGGGCCGGGCACAGATACGCAGTATTTT. The V gene is TRBV4-3, the J gene TRBJ2-3; D is possibly TRBD1 (5 bases). V was shortened by 6 bases and J by 1 base, with 8 bases between the two germline ends. The germline CDR1 and CDR2 sequences are LGHNA and YSLEER. The length of the CDR3 is 13 residues.